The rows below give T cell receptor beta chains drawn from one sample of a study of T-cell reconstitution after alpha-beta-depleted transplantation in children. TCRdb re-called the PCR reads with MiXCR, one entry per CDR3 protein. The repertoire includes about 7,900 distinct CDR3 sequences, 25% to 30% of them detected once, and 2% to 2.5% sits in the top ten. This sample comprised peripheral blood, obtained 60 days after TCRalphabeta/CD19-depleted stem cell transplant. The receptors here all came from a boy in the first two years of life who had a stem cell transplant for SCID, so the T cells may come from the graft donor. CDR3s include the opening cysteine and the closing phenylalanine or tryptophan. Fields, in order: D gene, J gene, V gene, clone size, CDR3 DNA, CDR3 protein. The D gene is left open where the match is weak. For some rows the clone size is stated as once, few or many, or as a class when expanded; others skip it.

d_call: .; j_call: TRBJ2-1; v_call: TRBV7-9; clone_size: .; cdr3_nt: TGTGCCAGCAGCTTAGGATCTAGTTGGGCCAATGAGCAGTTCTTC; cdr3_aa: CASSLGSSWANEQFF
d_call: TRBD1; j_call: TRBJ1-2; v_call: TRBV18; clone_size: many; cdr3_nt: TGTGCCAGCTCACCGGGACAGGGGAACTATGGCTACACCTTC; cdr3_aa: CASSPGQGNYGYTF
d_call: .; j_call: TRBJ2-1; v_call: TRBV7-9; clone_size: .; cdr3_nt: TGTGCCAGCAGTTTCTATAGGGATGAGCAGTTCTTC; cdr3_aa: CASSFYRDEQFF
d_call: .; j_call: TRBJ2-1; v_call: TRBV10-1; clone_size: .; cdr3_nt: TGCGCCAGCAGTGGCGGGGGACACTTGTACAATGAGCAGTTCTTC; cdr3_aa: CASSGGGHLYNEQFF
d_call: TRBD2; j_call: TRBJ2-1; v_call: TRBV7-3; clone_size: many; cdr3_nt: TGTGCCAGCAGCTTAAAATGCGGGGGGACCTACAATGAGCAGTTCTTC; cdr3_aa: CASSLKCGGTYNEQFF
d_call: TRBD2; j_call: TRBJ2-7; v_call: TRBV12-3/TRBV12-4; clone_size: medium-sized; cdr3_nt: TGTGCCAGCAGTCACCCGGGACTAGCGAACGAGCAGTACTTC; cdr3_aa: CASSHPGLANEQYF
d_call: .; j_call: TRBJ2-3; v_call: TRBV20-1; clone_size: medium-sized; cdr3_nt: TGCAGTGCTAGAGCCTTAGACAGCCTCTCCGGAGATACGCAGTATTTT; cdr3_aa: CSARALDSLSGDTQYF
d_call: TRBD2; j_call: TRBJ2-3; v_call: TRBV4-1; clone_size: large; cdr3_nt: TGCGCCAGCAGCCAGCCGGGACTAGCGTGCAAGTGTGAAATGGATACGCAGTATTTT; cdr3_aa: CASSQPGLACKCEMDTQYF
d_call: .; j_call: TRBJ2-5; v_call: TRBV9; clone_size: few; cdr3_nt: TGTGCCAGCAGCGCTCAAGAGACCCAGTACTTC; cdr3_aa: CASSAQETQYF
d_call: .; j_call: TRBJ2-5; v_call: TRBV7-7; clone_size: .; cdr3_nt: TGTGCTAGCAGCTTAGGGGACACTAGACAAGAGACCCAGTACTTC; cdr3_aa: CASSLGDTRQETQYF
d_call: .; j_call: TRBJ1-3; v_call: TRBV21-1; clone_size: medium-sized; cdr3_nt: TGTGCCAGCGGTCCCGGGACAGCAGAGATTTCTGGCGGAAACACCATATATTTT; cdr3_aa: CASGPGTAEISGGNTIYF
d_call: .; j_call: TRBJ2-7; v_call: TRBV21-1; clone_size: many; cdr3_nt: TGTGCCAGCAGCAAAGCGCCGGCGGACGAGCAGTACTTC; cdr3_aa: CASSKAPADEQYF
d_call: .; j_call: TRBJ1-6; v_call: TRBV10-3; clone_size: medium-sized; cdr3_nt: TGTGCCATCAGTGACAGTTCACCCCTCCACTTT; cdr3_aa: CAISDSSPLHF
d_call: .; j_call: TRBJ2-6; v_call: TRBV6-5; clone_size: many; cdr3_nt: TGTGCCAGCAGTTACTCGGCCGACTCTGGGGCCAACGTCCTGACTTTC; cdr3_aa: CASSYSADSGANVLTF
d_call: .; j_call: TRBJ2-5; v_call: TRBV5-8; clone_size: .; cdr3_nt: TGTGCCAGCAGCCTGGGGCCTAGGGAGACCCAGTACTTC; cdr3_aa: CASSLGPRETQYF
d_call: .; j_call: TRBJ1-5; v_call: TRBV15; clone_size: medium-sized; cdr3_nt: TGTGCCACCAGCAGAGAACGGGTTCCCCCCTATAGCAATCAGCCCCAGCATTTT; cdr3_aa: CATSRERVPPYSNQPQHF
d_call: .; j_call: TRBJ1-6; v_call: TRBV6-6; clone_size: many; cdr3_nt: TGTGCCAGCAGGAGGGGGTATAATTCACCCCTCCACTTT; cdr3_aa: CASRRGYNSPLHF
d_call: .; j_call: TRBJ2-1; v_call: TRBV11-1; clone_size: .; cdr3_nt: TGTGCCAGCAGTATGGGGCATTTGGGCAATGAGCAGTTCTTC; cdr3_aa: CASSMGHLGNEQFF
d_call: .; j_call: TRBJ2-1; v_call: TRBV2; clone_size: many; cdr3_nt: TGTGCCAGCAGTGTCGGTAGGAAATTCCTACAGGAGGTAACCTACAATGAGCGGTTCTTC; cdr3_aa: CASSVGRKFLQEVTYNERFF
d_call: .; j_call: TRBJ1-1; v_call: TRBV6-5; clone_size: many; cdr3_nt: TGTGCCAGCAGCCCACAGGTTCCCACTGAAGCTTTCTTT; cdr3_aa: CASSPQVPTEAFF
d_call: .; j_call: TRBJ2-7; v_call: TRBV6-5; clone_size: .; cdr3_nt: TGTGCCAGCAGTTACTCATACCTAACCCGCTACGAGCAGTACTTC; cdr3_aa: CASSYSYLTRYEQYF
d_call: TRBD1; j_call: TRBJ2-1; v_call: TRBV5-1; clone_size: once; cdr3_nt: TGCGCCAGCAGCTTGTTGACCGGGACAGGGGCCTACAATGAGCAGTTCTTC; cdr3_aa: CASSLLTGTGAYNEQFF
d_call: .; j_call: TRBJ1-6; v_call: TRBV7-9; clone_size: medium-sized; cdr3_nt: TGTGCCAGCAGCTTCCGCGGTGGGAATTCACCCCTCCACTTT; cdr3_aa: CASSFRGGNSPLHF
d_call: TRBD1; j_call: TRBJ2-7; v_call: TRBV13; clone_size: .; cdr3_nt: TGTGCCAGCAGCTTGGACAGGGGAACCTACGAGCAGTACTTC; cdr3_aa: CASSLDRGTYEQYF
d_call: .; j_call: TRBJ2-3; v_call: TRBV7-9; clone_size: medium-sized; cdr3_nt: TGTGCCAGCAGCTTGAAATTTCCTAGCACAGATACGCAGTATTTT; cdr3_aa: CASSLKFPSTDTQYF
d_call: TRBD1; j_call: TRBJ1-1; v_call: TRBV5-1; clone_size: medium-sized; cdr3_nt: TGCGCCAGCAGCAGGGACAGGTTCGGAAGCACTGAAGCTTTCTTT; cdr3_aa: CASSRDRFGSTEAFF
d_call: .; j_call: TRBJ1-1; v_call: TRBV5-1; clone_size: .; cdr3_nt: TGCGCCAGCTCGGCAGGGGTGAACACTGAAGCTTTCTTT; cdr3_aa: CASSAGVNTEAFF
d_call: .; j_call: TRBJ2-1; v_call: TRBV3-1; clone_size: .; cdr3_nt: TGTGCCAGCAGCCTCGGCGCAGGGGCCAACAATGAGCAGTTCTTC; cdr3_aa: CASSLGAGANNEQFF
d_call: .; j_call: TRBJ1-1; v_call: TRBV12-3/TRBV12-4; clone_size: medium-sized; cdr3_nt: TGTGCCAGCAACCCTGCCGGGACCGAAGCTGAAGCTTTCTTT; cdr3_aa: CASNPAGTEAEAFF
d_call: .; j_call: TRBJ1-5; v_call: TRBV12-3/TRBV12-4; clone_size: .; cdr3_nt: TGTGCCAGCAGGAGGACACGTTTTAATCAGCCCCAGCATTTT; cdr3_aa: CASRRTRFNQPQHF
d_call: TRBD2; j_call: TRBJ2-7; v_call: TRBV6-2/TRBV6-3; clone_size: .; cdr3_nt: TGTGCCAGCAGTGACGGGGGACTAAGTTACGAGCAGTACTTC; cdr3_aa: CASSDGGLSYEQYF
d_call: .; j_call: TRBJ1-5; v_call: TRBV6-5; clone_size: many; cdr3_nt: TGTGCCAGCAGCCAAGGGTCCAATCAGCCCCAGCATTTT; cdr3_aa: CASSQGSNQPQHF
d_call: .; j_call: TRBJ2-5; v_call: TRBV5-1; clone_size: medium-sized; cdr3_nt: TGCGCCAGCAGCTTTATCCGTGAGCAAGAGACCCAGTACTTC; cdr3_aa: CASSFIREQETQYF
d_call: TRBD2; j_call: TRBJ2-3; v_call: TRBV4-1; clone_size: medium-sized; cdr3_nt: TGCGCCAGCAGCCCTTGGCGGGGGGCGGTATCCACAGATACGCAGTATTTT; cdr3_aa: CASSPWRGAVSTDTQYF
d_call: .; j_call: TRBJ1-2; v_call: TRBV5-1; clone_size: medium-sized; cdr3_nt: TGCGCCACCACAATGTTCCCGGGACATCTCTATGGCTACACCTTC; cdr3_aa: CATTMFPGHLYGYTF
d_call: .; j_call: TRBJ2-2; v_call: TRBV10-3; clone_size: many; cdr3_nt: TGTGCCATCACCGCCGGGGGTGCGAACACCGGGGAGCTGTTTTTT; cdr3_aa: CAITAGGANTGELFF
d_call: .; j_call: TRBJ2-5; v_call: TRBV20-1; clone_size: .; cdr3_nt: TGCAGTGCTAGAGTAATAGAGGCCGGCGGGACCCAGTACTTC; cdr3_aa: CSARVIEAGGTQYF
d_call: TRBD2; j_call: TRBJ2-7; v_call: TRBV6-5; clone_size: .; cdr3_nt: TGTGCCAGCAGTTACAAACTATCTAGCGGGAGCTACGAGCAGTACTTC; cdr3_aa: CASSYKLSSGSYEQYF
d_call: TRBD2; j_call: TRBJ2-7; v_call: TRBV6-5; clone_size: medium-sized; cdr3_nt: TGTGCCAGCAGTTTCTTAGCGGGGGGGCTGTACGAGCAGTACTTC; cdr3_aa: CASSFLAGGLYEQYF
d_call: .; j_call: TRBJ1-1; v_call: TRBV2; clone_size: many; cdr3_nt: TGTGCCAGCAGAAAACAGGGTGGGGGAACTGAAGCTTTCTTT; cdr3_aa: CASRKQGGGTEAFF
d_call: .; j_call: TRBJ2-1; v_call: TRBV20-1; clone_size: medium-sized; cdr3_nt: TGCAGTGTGAGAGACTCGAGCTCCTACAATGAGCAGTTCTTC; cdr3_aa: CSVRDSSSYNEQFF
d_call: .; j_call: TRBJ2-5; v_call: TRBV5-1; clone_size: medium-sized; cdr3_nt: TGCGCCAGCAGCACATATCCCGGGGGAGAGACCCAGTACTTC; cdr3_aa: CASSTYPGGETQYF
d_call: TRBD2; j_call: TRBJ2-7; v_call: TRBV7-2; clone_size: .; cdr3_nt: TGTGCCAGCAGCTTAGTACGGGAGGGCCTCTACGAGCAGTACTTC; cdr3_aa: CASSLVREGLYEQYF
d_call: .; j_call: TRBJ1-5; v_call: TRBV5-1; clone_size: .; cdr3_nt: TGCGCCAGCAGCTCGGGGGGTTCCGATCAGCCCCAGCATTTT; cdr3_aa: CASSSGGSDQPQHF
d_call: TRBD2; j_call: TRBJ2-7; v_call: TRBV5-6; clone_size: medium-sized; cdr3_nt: TGTGCCAGCAGCTGGGGTAGCGGGGGGATTCTCGAGCAGTACTTC; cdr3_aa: CASSWGSGGILEQYF
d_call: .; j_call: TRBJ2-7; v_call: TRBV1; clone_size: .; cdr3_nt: TGCACCAGCAGCCAGGGACCCGACAGGGCACCCTCCTACGAGCAGTACTTC; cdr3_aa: CTSSQGPDRAPSYEQYF
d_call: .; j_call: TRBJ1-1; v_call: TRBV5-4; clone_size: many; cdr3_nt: TGTGCCAGCAGCTTGGCCCCATTGAACACTGAAGCTTTCTTT; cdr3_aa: CASSLAPLNTEAFF
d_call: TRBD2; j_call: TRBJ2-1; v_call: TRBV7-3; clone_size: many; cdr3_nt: TGTGCCAGCAGCTCAAGGGGACTAGCCTACAATGAGCAGTTCTTC; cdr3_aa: CASSSRGLAYNEQFF
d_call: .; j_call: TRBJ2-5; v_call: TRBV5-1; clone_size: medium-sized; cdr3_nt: TGCGCCAGCAGGCCCCGGGTTCAAGAGACCCAGTACTTC; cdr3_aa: CASRPRVQETQYF
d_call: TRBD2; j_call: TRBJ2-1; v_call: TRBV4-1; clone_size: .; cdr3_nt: TGCGCCAGCAGTCCGCCGGGACTAGCGGGAGCTAATGAGCAGTTCTTC; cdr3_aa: CASSPPGLAGANEQFF